Below, one TCR beta chain is given with its context. This clone has only a few counts. There is no known antigen for this receptor. Base-call qualities are not available, and no considerably larger clone is one nucleotide away. This entry is derived from a study of T cell repertoires and HLA-DP antigens (dated by TCRdb to 2016 to 2019). At the level of the whole study: The study used an in vitro model of CD4+ T cell alloreactivity against allogeneic HLA-DP presented by transduced HeLa cells. On average, approximately 220 ng of DNA went in for sorted CD137+CD4+ samples, versus around 1.1 ug for pre-culture CD4+ samples. Of the three donors, two were male and one was female, with ages ranging from the 18-to-29 band to the 60-to-69 band. The two alloantigens modelled structurally similar versus dissimilar alloantigens, differing from self at one and 9 to 11 peptide-binding groove amino acids, respectively. Results the study describes overall, beyond this receptor: Clones undetected before culture had an average cumulative frequency of around 40% against one allele versus roughly 55% against the other. The study was limited by having just a few donors, by relying on a non-physiological HeLa antigen-presenting system, and by using total CD4+ cells as responders. Sorted CD137+ cells showed similar clonality against both alloantigens, at 0.3 to 0.45, which was much higher than the approximately 0.037 seen in pre-culture samples. Separate analysis of naive and memory CD4+ repertoires was not performed.

Untouched CD4+ T cells were isolated from Ficoll-separated PBMC by magnetic bead negative selection, reaching an average purity of around 98%. Using magnetic beads, untouched CD4+ T cells were isolated from Ficoll-separated PBMC at about 98% purity, with only negligible CD8+ contamination. Donors were three healthy blood donors whose buffy coats supplied peripheral blood mononuclear cells. CMV seronegative status was shared by all three donors. Genomic DNA was extracted with the DNeasy Blood & Tissue Kit. Genomic DNA from sorted CD137+CD4+ cells and from pre-culture CD4+ baseline samples of each subject was subjected to TCRB sequencing. The immunoSEQ multiplex PCR, with forward primers for 54 TRBV segments and reverse primers for 13 TRBJ segments, was used to amplify TCRB CDR3 regions. Pre-culture CD4+ samples were sequenced at deep resolution, targeting some 200,000 T cell genomes. Amplicons were sequenced on an Illumina HiSeq System, producing 87 bp reads covering the CDR3. For the original study's pipeline: PCR and sequencing errors in the reads were corrected, and alignment to IMGT reference sequences was used to define CDR3 regions. Synthetic template pools were used to estimate template counts and unique rearrangement counts. Clonality was computed by subtracting Pielou's evenness from 1. Richness was estimated with the Daley-Smith estimator. Repertoire overlap was measured with Morisita's index. Clones found in cultured samples but undetected in the pre-culture repertoire of the corresponding donor were defined as low-abundance clones. Sourced from immuneACCESS, this table was stored by TCRdb with only in-frame sequences that have V and J called. A share of the clones is absent; for the studies checked, an unresolved V gene accounts for under half, and the remainder has no known explanation. V and J calls and clone size come straight from that table; D and trimming were deduced from the DNA. The sample profile shows approximately 110,000 clones; 80% to 95% of them were found once. About 0.27% of the sample lies in the top ten.

The CDR3 covers 15 residues, taking in both the cysteine and the phenylalanine. The entry retains the CDR3 DNA only, 45 bases that are in frame from base 1. The germline V gene yields SNHLY for CDR1 and FYNNEI for CDR2. V ends up 4 bases short and J 4 bases short, with an unmatched junction base count of 6. The sequence is built from TRBV2 and TRBJ1-5; 8 middle bases align to TRBD1. The sequenced sample consisted of CD4+ T cells from PBMCs. The source is a woman between 18 and 30 years old in good health and CMV-seronegative. The bases read TGTGCCAGCAGTGCCGAACAGGGGGTGAATCAGCCCCAGCATTTT. Its protein is CASSAEQGVNQPQHF.